This TCR beta chain was identified in a study of CD8 T cells in ankylosing spondylitis. This clonotype was counted only a few times. The antigen is undetermined. Whole-study results and caveats: The disease-linked clones had a CD8+ phenotype and low blood frequencies. The clones that were linked to disease were reported to be significantly enriched in matched synovial fluid samples from ankylosing spondylitis patients. Ankylosing spondylitis blood appeared to carry a characteristic TCR beta motif of roughly 8 highly homologous variants.

In making TCR beta libraries, quantitative 5'-RACE with molecular barcodes was used. TCRdb passed the 5' RACE reads through MiXCR, listing each CDR3 protein once. The sample lists 350,000 to 450,000 distinct CDR3 sequences, roughly a quarter seen once, with under 0.9% in the top ten. Germline CDR1 and CDR2: MGHRA and YSYEKL. Trimming removed 0 bases at V and 7 bases at J, with 16 bases between. The CDR3 consists of 16 residues. The sample taken for sequencing was blood, either unsorted or a sorted T cell fraction (not recorded which). The V and J genes are TRBV4-1 and TRBJ1-5; D may be TRBD1 (6 bases). This sequence originates from a male donor with ankylosing spondylitis. The CDR3 DNA is TGCGCCAGCAGCCAAGATAGTAGCCAGGGGAGGCAGCCCCAGCATTTT. Translation: CASSQDSSQGRQPQHF.